The 11 T cell receptor beta chains in this list originate from one sample, sequenced in a study of T cell clonality in common variable immunodeficiency. The repertoire was sequenced with immunoSEQ multiplex PCR; TCRdb's copy has only in-frame clones and lacks some. Recorded here are roughly 43,000 clones, none singletons. The sample was peripheral blood mononuclear cells. Receptor source: a person aged 18-70 years in good health.

The table lists this clone with many counts. The CDR3 goes on 3 residues after the read ends, and that part is filled in from the germline J gene. The chain joins TRBV2 to TRBJ2-1; 7 bases line up with TRBD1. The CDR3 spans 13 residues. The ends lost 9 bases at V and 4 bases at J; junction bases unmatched: 6. The germline gives CDR1 SNHLY, CDR2 FYNNEI. CDR3 DNA (partial): TGTGCCAGTGACAGGGTAGAATACAATGAG. The encoded protein is CASDRVEYNE. In full, the CDR3 is CASDRVEYNEQFF.

This clone was detected many times. The sequenced CDR3 bases are TGTGCCAGCAGTGAGGGGCTTGGC. It translates to CASSEGLG. Given in full, the CDR3 is CASSEGLGYTF. The chain is built from TRBV6-2 or TRBV6-3 and TRBJ1-2; a weak D match, TRBD1 (5 bases). The read comes to an end 3 residues before the CDR3 does, leaving the germline J gene to fill in the end. Deletions cut 5 bases from V and 7 bases from J, with 8 bases between. This CDR3 has 11 residues. The germline gives CDR1 MNHEY, CDR2 SVGEGT.

This clone was picked up many times. CDR3 DNA (partial): TGTGCCAGTAGTGCCCGGACAGGGGACCAGCCC. Protein: CASSARTGDQP. The CDR3 in its entirety is CASSARTGDQPQHF. This chain uses TRBV19 with TRBJ1-5; TRBD1 agrees at 9 bases. The read falls 3 residues short of the CDR3 end, and the missing part is taken from the germline J gene. The J segment lost 7 bases and the V segment lost 5 bases, leaving 6 bases of the junction unmatched. Germline V gene lookup returns CDR1 LNHDA and CDR2 SQIVND (reference sequence). This CDR3 is built from 14 residues.

This clone was recorded many times. Read data end 3 residues before the CDR3 end; the end is taken from the germline J gene. The rearrangement uses TRBV12-3 or TRBV12-4 and TRBJ1-3, with a possible D match to TRBD1 (6 bases). CDR3 size: 15 residues. Trimming shortened V by 5 bases and J by 0 bases, and 11 bases separated the two germline ends. The sequenced part of the CDR3 DNA is TGTGCCAGCAGTCCCTCAGGGGCCTCTGGAAACACC. This codes for CASSPSGASGNT. The whole CDR3 sequence is CASSPSGASGNTIYF.

This clone was recorded many times. The read gets to within 3 residues of the CDR3 end, and the germline J gene fills in the rest. The chain couples TRBV10-3 to TRBJ1-5, with no clear D. Germline loops: CDR1 ENHRY, CDR2 SYGVKD. Trimming cost V 10 bases and J 3 bases, with 13 bases left between them. This CDR3 is built from 13 residues. CDR3 in amino acids: CATTPGSNQPQHF. The DNA read from the CDR3 is TGTGCCACCACCCCGGGGTCCAATCAGCCC.

Ten or more counts support this clone. The read ends 3 residues shy of where the CDR3 ends; the end is completed using the germline J gene. The chain couples TRBV5-1 to TRBJ2-2; the match to TRBD2 covers 11 bases. The CDR3 loop spans 16 amino acids. The V gene's germline CDR1 is SGHRS and CDR2 YFSETQ. Unmatched junction bases numbered 1, after V lost 0 bases and J lost 3 bases. CDR3 DNA, as far as it was read: TGCGCCAGCAGCTTGGAACTAGCGGGAGACACCGGGGAG. It is translated as CASSLELAGDTGE. The CDR3 in its entirety is CASSLELAGDTGELFF.

There are many counts of this clone. Read sequence stops 3 residues before the CDR3 end, and the germline J gene provides the missing end. V and J are TRBV18 and TRBJ1-3, with D possibly TRBD1 on 6 matching bases. Trimming shortened V by 4 bases and J by 4 bases, and 11 bases separated the two germline ends. CDR1 and CDR2 (germline): KGHSH, LQKENI. This CDR3 has 14 amino acids. CDR3 DNA (partial): TGTGCCAGCTCACGTCAGGGGAAGGGAAACACC. Encoded protein: CASSRQGKGNT. The entire CDR3 is CASSRQGKGNTIYF.

This clone was picked up many times. CDR3 DNA, as far as it was read: TGTGCCACCAAGACTAGCGGTACCTACGAG. It translates to CATKTSGTYE. The whole CDR3 sequence is CATKTSGTYEQYF. J is TRBJ2-7 and V is TRBV6-2 or TRBV6-3, with 9 positions matching TRBD2. The sequenced fragment ends 3 residues before the CDR3 boundary, so the rest is inferred from the germline J gene. J was trimmed by 2 bases and V by 10 bases; bases with no gene match: 6. The CDR3 is 13 amino acids. The V gene's germline CDR1 is MNHEY and CDR2 SVGEGT.

This clone was detected ten times or more. Read data end 3 residues before the CDR3 end; the end is taken from the germline J gene. This sequence joins TRBV29-1 and TRBJ2-3, with TRBD2 matching 7 bases. J lost 2 bases, V lost 5 bases, and 4 bases had no gene match. Germline CDR1 is SQVTM and CDR2 is ANQGSEA. The CDR3 has 13 residues. CDR3 protein: CSVTAGVTDTQYF. The sequenced part of the CDR3 DNA is TGCAGCGTTACCGCGGGGGTCACAGATACG.

This clone occurred many times. Sequencing ends 3 residues short of the CDR3 end; the germline J gene provides the rest. The genes are TRBV5-4 and TRBJ1-3; D not resolved. The germline CDR1 and CDR2 sequences are SGHNT and YYREEE (reference sequence). The V and J ends lost 4 bases and 8 bases respectively, with 19 bases between them. This CDR3 region has 15 residues. Partial CDR3 DNA: TGTGCCAGCAGCGGAACGGACGGGTCTAGCGACACC. As protein: CASSGTDGSSDT. The whole CDR3 sequence is CASSGTDGSSDTIYF.

This clone has ten or more counts. The sequenced fragment ends 3 residues before the CDR3 boundary, so the rest is inferred from the germline J gene. V gene TRBV20-1 combines with J gene TRBJ1-2; perhaps TRBD1 as D (6 bases). V was shortened by 3 bases and J by 6 bases, with 14 bases between the two germline ends. CDR3 length: 13 residues. The germline gives CDR1 DFQATT, CDR2 SNEGSKA (reference sequence). CDR3 bases read: TGCAGTGCTAGCCCTGGGACACCCAATGGC. This sequence encodes CSASPGTPNG. The whole CDR3 is CSASPGTPNGYTF.